Shown below are 24 T cell receptor beta chains from a single sample sequenced in a study of spatial heterogeneity in lung cancer. Noted time point: sample taken at primary tumor resection. Whole RNA was taken from tumor, nontumor lung or frozen PBMC; it was then sequenced unsorted. TCRdb re-called the 5' RACE reads with MiXCR, one entry per CDR3 protein. The sample contains about 1,100 distinct CDR3 sequences, 13% of which appear only once. Sequencing used normal lung tissue next to the tumor, obtained at surgery. These receptors all stem from a male donor with early-stage non-small cell lung cancer.

This sequence joins TRBV6-6 and TRBJ2-5, with 8 nucleotides matching TRBD2. J was trimmed by 2 bases and V by 4 bases; bases with no gene match: 6. Per the germline V gene, CDR1 is MNHNY and CDR2 is SVGAGI (reference sequence). The CDR3 consists of 15 residues. DNA for the CDR3: TGTGCCAGCAGTTCACGCGGGGGGAGGCAAGAGACCCAGTACTTC. Its translation is CASSSRGGRQETQYF.

This clonotype counts as large. This rearrangement joins TRBV20-1 to TRBJ2-2; D is possibly TRBD1 or TRBD2 (5 bases each). The CDR3 spans 12 residues. Germline lookup yields CDR1 DFQATT and CDR2 SNEGSKA (reference sequence). Trimming pared 4 bases from V and 4 bases from J, leaving 7 bases between. The CDR3 region has the DNA TGCAGTGCTACAGGGACCACCGGGGAGCTGTTTTTT. It specifies CSATGTTGELFF.

In this sample, this clonotype is medium-sized. In DNA form, the CDR3 reads TGCAGCGTCCACGGACAGGGGGGGGTGTGGGCTGAAGCTTTCTTT. Translating gives CSVHGQGGVWAEAFF. The chain employs TRBV29-1 and TRBJ1-1, with 10 nucleotides matching TRBD1. This CDR3 is 15 amino acids long. V lost 6 bases, J lost 6 bases, and 13 bases stayed unmatched. Per the germline V gene, CDR1 is SQVTM and CDR2 is ANQGSEA.

This clonotype has a single count. This sequence joins TRBV7-9 and TRBJ1-6; TRBD1 agrees at 8 bases. The V segment lost 5 bases and the J segment 7 bases; nucleotides outside the gene matches: 10. CDR3 length: 16 residues. In germline, CDR1 is SEHNR, CDR2 FQNEAQ (reference sequence). The CDR3 DNA reads as TGTGCCAGCAGCCCCGGGCAGGGGGCGGGAAATTCACCCCTCCACTTT. Protein: CASSPGQGAGNSPLHF.

This clonotype qualifies as medium-sized. The J gene is TRBJ1-1, the V gene TRBV30, with D unresolved. Germline lookup yields CDR1 GTSNPN and CDR2 SVGIG (reference sequence). The CDR3 is 11 residues long. The V end was cut by 3 bases, the J end by 7 bases, with 9 bases between. CDR3 sequence reads: CAWRWRVEAFF. CDR3 coding DNA: TGTGCCTGGAGGTGGCGGGTTGAAGCTTTCTTT.

Only a few counts were recorded for this clonotype. The CDR3 DNA reads as TGTGCCAGCACCAGGGACCAATCCGGTACCGGGGAGCTGTTTTTT. Translated: CASTRDQSGTGELFF. The gene calls are TRBV6-2 or TRBV6-3 and TRBJ2-2, with D perhaps TRBD1 or TRBD2 (5 bases each). This CDR3 region has 15 residues. Trimming left V 7 bases short and J 5 bases short, with 17 bases between. Looked up from germline, CDR1 is MNHEY and CDR2 is SVGEGT.

This chain uses TRBV6-2 or TRBV6-3 with TRBJ2-3; D ambiguous. This CDR3 spans 11 amino acids. The germline V gene encodes CDR1 MNHEY and CDR2 SVGEGT. Trimming shortened V by 6 bases and J by 6 bases, and 7 bases separated the two germline ends. Here the CDR3 DNA reads TGTGCCAGCAGCCGTATGGATACGCAGTATTTT. This sequence encodes CASSRMDTQYF.

This clonotype was seen ten or more times. The chain carries TRBV30 and TRBJ2-6, with D unclear. Trimming shortened V by 3 bases and J by 0 bases, and 9 bases separated the two germline ends. Germline values: CDR1 GTSNPN, CDR2 SVGIG (reference sequence). This CDR3 has 15 amino acids. The CDR3 DNA follows: TGTGCCTGGAGAGGGCAAGGCTCTGGGGCCAACGTCCTGACTTTC. Encoded protein: CAWRGQGSGANVLTF.

This clonotype was counted at least ten times. CDR3 in amino acids: CASSVTGAHNEQFF. The CDR3 DNA follows: TGTGCCAGCAGTGTCACAGGGGCCCACAATGAGCAGTTCTTC. The J gene is TRBJ2-1, the V gene TRBV9, with 7 bases identical to TRBD1. Germline loops: CDR1 SGDLS, CDR2 YYNGEE. J lost 5 bases, V lost 5 bases, and 7 bases had no gene match. The CDR3 is 14 amino acids.

This clonotype qualifies as medium-sized. The chain links TRBV7-8 to TRBJ2-7; perhaps TRBD2 as D (6 bases). V shed 4 bases and J shed 4 bases, with 14 bases lying between them. The CDR3 is 14 amino acids. Germline V CDR1 and CDR2: SGHVS, FQNEAQ. CDR3 protein: CASSSDGGLYEQYF. CDR3 coding DNA: TGTGCCAGCAGCTCGGACGGAGGACTATACGAGCAGTACTTC.

This clonotype was detected ten times or more. The J gene is TRBJ2-1, the V gene TRBV14; 8 nucleotides match TRBD1. The CDR3 is made up of 20 amino acids. The trim removed 2 bases at V and 1 base at J, leaving 16 bases unmatched. The germline V gene has CDR1 SGHDN and CDR2 FVKESK. The CDR3 bases are TGTGCCAGCAGCCAACCCCCACCCGGGGCCAGGACAGGGTCCTACAATGAGCAGTTCTTC. Its protein is CASSQPPPGARTGSYNEQFF.

The genes are TRBV7-2 and TRBJ2-2, with 12 positions matching TRBD2. Germline assignment: CDR1 SGHTA and CDR2 FQGNSA. This CDR3 spans 18 amino acids. The trim removed 5 bases at V and 1 base at J, leaving 8 bases unmatched. In nucleotides, the CDR3 is TGTGCCAGCAGCCCTACTAGCGGGGGGACTTGGAACACCGGGGAGCTGTTTTTT. Its protein product is CASSPTSGGTWNTGELFF.

This clonotype was detected many times. The J gene is TRBJ2-1, the V gene TRBV6-4; no reliable D call. Trimming removed 7 bases at V and 5 bases at J, with 18 bases between. The CDR3 is made up of 15 amino acids. CDR1 and CDR2 (germline): MRHNA, SNTAGT. CDR3 in DNA: TGTGCCAGCAAGATCGGACCCAACTCGAACAATGAGCAGTTCTTC. Amino acid sequence: CASKIGPNSNNEQFF.

This clonotype was recorded many times. The chain employs TRBV6-6 and TRBJ1-5; 8 bases agree with TRBD1. Germline CDR1 MNHNY, CDR2 SVGAGI (reference sequence). The junction had 10 bases not matched to a gene; V was cut back by 8 bases and J by 7 bases. The CDR3 spans 14 residues. The CDR3 loop is CASGKQGGGQPQHF. The CDR3 region has the DNA TGTGCCAGCGGAAAACAGGGGGGGGGCCAGCCCCAGCATTTT.

This clonotype counts as large. The chain couples TRBV7-8 to TRBJ2-7; D may be TRBD1 (6 bases). Trimming cost V 5 bases and J 0 bases, with 17 bases left between them. The CDR3 contains 16 residues. Germline lookup yields CDR1 SGHVS and CDR2 FQNEAQ. The CDR3 here is CASSVTTGPSSYEQYF. CDR3 coding DNA: TGTGCCAGCAGCGTAACGACAGGCCCGAGCTCCTACGAGCAGTACTTC.

This clonotype is large. J is TRBJ2-7 and V is TRBV7-2; tentative D call: TRBD1 (5 bases). The CDR3 runs to 14 residues. Trimming stripped 3 bases from V and 2 bases from J, with 11 bases between. Germline CDR1 and CDR2: SGHTA and FQGNSA. DNA for the CDR3: TGTGCCAGCAGCTTCTACAGGACCACCTACGAGCAGTACTTC. As protein: CASSFYRTTYEQYF.

This clonotype was detected ten times or more. The chain uses TRBV11-1 and TRBJ2-3; perhaps TRBD2 as D (5 bases). The germline V and J ends were trimmed by 1 base and 6 bases, with 14 bases remaining between them. The CDR3 length is 15 residues. The V gene's germline CDR1 is SGHAT and CDR2 FQDESV (reference sequence). The CDR3 protein is CASSLVRGSRDTQYF. In nucleotides, the CDR3 is TGTGCCAGCAGCTTAGTCCGGGGATCCAGGGATACGCAGTATTTT.

The chain links TRBV6-5 to TRBJ2-2; weak D call: TRBD1 (6 bases). Trimming removed 8 bases at V and 3 bases at J, with 10 bases between. CDR1 is MNHEY and CDR2 is SVGAGI in the germline V gene. This CDR3 comprises 13 residues. CDR3 coding DNA: TGTGCCAGCGGGGGCGCGGACACCGGGGAGCTGTTTTTT. This sequence encodes CASGGADTGELFF.

This clonotype is categorized as medium-sized. The V gene is TRBV12-3 or TRBV12-4, the J gene TRBJ1-5; D is undetermined. This CDR3 has 14 amino acids. V lost 5 bases to trimming and J lost 9 bases, with 17 bases between them. In nucleotides, the CDR3 is TGTGCCAGCAGTCCCGGGGTGGGTGCGGGGCCCCAGCATTTT. Its translation is CASSPGVGAGPQHF.

This clonotype has a count of ten or more. This sequence joins TRBV5-6 and TRBJ2-2; either TRBD1 or TRBD2 may fit D (5 bases each). Looked up from germline, CDR1 is SGHDT and CDR2 is YYEEEE. This CDR3 is 17 amino acids long. The V gene lost 0 bases and the J gene lost 0 bases, with 12 bases spanning the gap. The CDR3 sequence is CASSLAAGAPNTGELFF. The CDR3 nucleotides are TGTGCCAGCAGCTTGGCCGCCGGGGCCCCGAACACCGGGGAGCTGTTTTTT.

This clonotype is judged medium-sized. V is TRBV5-1 and J is TRBJ2-1, with 9 bases lining up with TRBD1. V was clipped by 4 bases and J by 3 bases; unmatched bases: 14. CDR3 length: 18 residues. Germline CDR1 reads SGHRS; CDR2 reads YFSETQ. The CDR3 bases are TGCGCCAGCAGCCGTACTCACTTGGGACAGGGACTCTACAATGAGCAGTTCTTC. Translating it yields CASSRTHLGQGLYNEQFF.

In this sample, this clonotype is medium-sized. The chain carries TRBV4-1 and TRBJ2-1, with 8 positions matching TRBD2. J lost 2 bases, V lost 0 bases, and 3 bases had no gene match. Germline CDR1 MGHRA, CDR2 YSYEKL. The length of the CDR3 is 16 residues. DNA of the CDR3: TGCGCCAGCAGCCAAGAGAGCGGGGGCGCCTACAATGAGCAGTTCTTC. Protein sequence: CASSQESGGAYNEQFF.

The chain joins TRBV6-5 to TRBJ2-5, with 8 bases matching TRBD2. V gave up 6 bases and J gave up 4 bases; unmatched junction bases: 4. The CDR3 runs 13 residues. The germline V gene encodes CDR1 MNHEY and CDR2 SVGAGI. CDR3 nucleotide sequence: TGTGCCAGCAGGGTCAGCGGGGGAGAGACCCAGTACTTC. This codes for CASRVSGGETQYF.

By sample fraction, this clonotype is medium-sized. The rearrangement links TRBV28 to TRBJ1-4; 9 bases are a match to TRBD1. Trimming removed 5 bases from V and 7 bases from J; junction bases left unmatched: 11. The germline V gene encodes CDR1 MDHEN and CDR2 SYDVKM. The CDR3 loop spans 16 amino acids. The CDR3 loop reads CASSAPLGTGTEKLFF. The CDR3 DNA reads TGTGCCAGCAGTGCCCCCTTAGGGACAGGGACTGAAAAACTGTTTTTT. Variable domain in full (rest from reference TRBV28 and TRBJ1-4): DVKVTQSSRYLVKRTGEKVFLECVQDMDHENMFWYRQDPGLGLRLIYFSYDVKMKEKGDIPEGYSVSREKKERFSLILESASTNQTSMYLCASSAPLGTGTEKLFFGSGTQLSVL.